In this sample, the clone carrying this TCR beta chain turned up a few times. No antigen is known for it. J lost 0 bases, V lost 3 bases, and 3 bases had no gene match. Germline CDR1 and CDR2: SGHRS and YFSETQ. CDR3 length: 16 residues. Exclusion criteria comprised other autoimmune diseases, uncontrolled infections, pregnancy or lactation in patients. Clinical symptoms, serum thyroxine, TRAb, thyroid ultrasound and orbital computed tomography formed the basis of diagnosis. This record belongs to a study of Graves' ophthalmopathy and Graves' hyperthyroidism. Study-level findings and limits: From stable hyperthyroidism, ophthalmopathy was separated by a 13-signature model with 85% to 90% sensitivity and around 80% specificity.

Amplification of the TCR beta CDR3 regions used RNA transcripts (as template). HTBI primers were used in a first-round RT-PCR, which preceded a second-round multiplex PCR. From the multiplex PCR reads, TCRdb called clonotypes with MiXCR, one entry per CDR3 protein. The data contain roughly 220,000 distinct CDR3 sequences, about 47% of them seen just once; the ten biggest clones take up roughly half. The clonotype originates from an adult man with Graves' ophthalmopathy. The sample comprised peripheral blood. This sequence joins TRBV5-1 and TRBJ2-2; 9 nucleotides match TRBD1. CDR3 in amino acids: CASSSGQGANTGELFF. The CDR3 nucleotides read TGCGCCAGCAGCTCGGGACAGGGCGCGAACACCGGGGAGCTGTTTTTT.